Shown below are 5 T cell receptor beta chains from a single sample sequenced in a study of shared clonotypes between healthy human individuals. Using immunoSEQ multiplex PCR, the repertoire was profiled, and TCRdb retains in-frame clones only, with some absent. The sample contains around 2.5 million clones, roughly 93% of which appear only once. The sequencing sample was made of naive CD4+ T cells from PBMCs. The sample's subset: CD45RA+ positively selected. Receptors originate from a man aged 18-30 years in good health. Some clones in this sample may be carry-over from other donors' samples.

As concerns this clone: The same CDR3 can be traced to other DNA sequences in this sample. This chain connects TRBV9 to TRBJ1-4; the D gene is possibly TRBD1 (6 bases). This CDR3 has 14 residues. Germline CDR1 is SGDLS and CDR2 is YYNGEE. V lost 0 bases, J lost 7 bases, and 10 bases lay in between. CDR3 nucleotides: TGTGCCAGCAGCGTAGGGGGGGCCGGTGAAAAACTGTTTTTT. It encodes CASSVGGAGEKLFF.

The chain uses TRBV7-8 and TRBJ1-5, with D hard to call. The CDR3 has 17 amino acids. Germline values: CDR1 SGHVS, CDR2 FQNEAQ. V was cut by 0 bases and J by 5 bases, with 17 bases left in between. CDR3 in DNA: TGTGCCAGCAGCTTAGCATTTCCCGGGGAGCGGTATCAGCCCCAGCATTTT. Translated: CASSLAFPGERYQPQHF.

Here the CDR3 reads CASSLPTVGTGELFF. The CDR3 DNA is TGTGCCAGCAGCCTACCGACAGTTGGCACCGGGGAGCTGTTTTTT. This sequence joins TRBV7-2 and TRBJ2-2; tentatively, D is TRBD1 (5 bases). The CDR3 runs 15 residues. The V gene lost 5 bases and the J gene lost 4 bases, with 14 bases spanning the gap. Germline CDR1 and CDR2: SGHTA and FQGNSA.

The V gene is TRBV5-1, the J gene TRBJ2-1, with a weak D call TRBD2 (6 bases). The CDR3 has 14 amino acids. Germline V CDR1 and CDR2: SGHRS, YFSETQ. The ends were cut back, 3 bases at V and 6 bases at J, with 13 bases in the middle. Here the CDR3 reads CASSWGGTRNEQFF. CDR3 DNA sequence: TGCGCCAGCAGCTGGGGAGGAACACGCAATGAGCAGTTCTTC.

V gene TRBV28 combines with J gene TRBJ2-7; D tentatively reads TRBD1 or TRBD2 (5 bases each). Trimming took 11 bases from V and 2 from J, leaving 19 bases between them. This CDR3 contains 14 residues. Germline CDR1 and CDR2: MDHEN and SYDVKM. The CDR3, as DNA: TGTGCCTCCAGGGAGCAAGCCCTCACCTACGAGCAGTACTTC. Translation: CASREQALTYEQYF.